This T cell receptor (beta chain) was obtained from a study of blood T cell repertoires in COVID-19. As for the study in general: Whether acute or convalescent, the COVID-19 samples came from the United States, Italy and Spain.

Generated by immunoSEQ multiplex PCR, the TCRdb table keeps only in-frame clones and is missing some. Altogether around 400,000 clones are present, 80% to 95% being singletons, with the ten largest covering roughly 0.9%. Sequencing was carried out using PBMCs or T cells enriched from blood (not recorded which). The source of this sequence is a middle-aged woman who had been exposed to COVID-19.

CDR3 loop: CASSQDLRWDTQYF. CDR3 DNA: TGTGCCAGCAGCCAAGATCTCAGGTGGGATACGCAGTATTTT. V usage is TRBV3-1 (or the pseudogene TRBV3-2) and J usage is TRBJ2-3, with D unclear. This CDR3 comprises 14 residues. V lost 0 bases and J 6 bases, leaving 10 bases between the germline ends. The germline CDR1 and CDR2 sequences are LGHDT and YNNKEL (reference sequence).